Shown below are 22 T cell receptor beta chains from a single sample sequenced in a study of Ad26.COV2.S vaccination and SARS-CoV-2 variants. Profiling relied on immunoSEQ multiplex PCR, and the TCRdb table lists in-frame clones only, not all of them. The table lists more than 300,000 clones, around 85% of them singletons, with 2.1% in the top ten. Described treatment: about 20 received Ad26.COV2.S at low or high dose, single or two shots; about 5 received placebo; per-sample allocation not given. Sampling was performed 63 days after the first vaccine or placebo injection. The input for sequencing was peripheral blood, taken in a trial of Ad26.COV2.S vaccine versus placebo. The receptors derive from a person between 18 and 60 years old who received the Ad26.COV2.S COVID-19 vaccine or a placebo.

This clone was detected once. The CDR3 coding sequence is TGTGCCAGCAGTTTAGGAGGAGGGAGGGTCGGTCCGAATGAGCAGTTCTTC. This encodes CASSLGGGRVGPNEQFF. This chain connects TRBV27 to TRBJ2-1; 7 bases are shared with TRBD2. After removal of 2 bases from V and 7 bases from J, the junction contained 14 bases not matched to a gene. The germline V gene has CDR1 MNHEY and CDR2 SMNVEV (reference sequence). CDR3 size: 17 residues.

The V and J genes are TRBV6-1 and TRBJ1-2; maybe TRBD1 (5 bases). Deletions cut 0 bases from V and 2 bases from J, with 16 bases between. This CDR3 region has 17 residues. Germline CDR1 MNHNS, CDR2 SASEGT. The CDR3 nucleotides read TGTGCCAGCAGTGAAGCCCGATCTCTGAGACAGAACTATGGCTACACCTTC. Translation gives CASSEARSLRQNYGYTF.

The gene calls are TRBV14 and TRBJ1-4; TRBD1 agrees at 7 bases. Germline values: CDR1 SGHDN, CDR2 FVKESK. The CDR3 has 15 amino acids. Trimming at V came to 3 bases and at J to 6 bases, leaving 7 bases not matched to a gene. The CDR3 region is CASSHQQGQDEKLFF. In DNA form, the CDR3 reads TGTGCCAGCAGCCACCAACAGGGGCAGGATGAAAAACTGTTTTTT.

V gene TRBV11-3 combines with J gene TRBJ1-3; D call uncertain. The CDR3 is 14 amino acids. Germline V gene data show CDR1 as SGHNT and CDR2 as YENEEA. Trimming shortened V by 7 bases and J by 1 base, and 11 bases separated the two germline ends. CDR3 sequence reads: CASTFGGSGNTIYF. The DNA for the CDR3 is TGTGCCAGCACCTTTGGAGGGTCTGGAAACACCATATATTTT.

The chain employs TRBV18 and TRBJ2-7; no firm D call. This CDR3 contains 13 residues. V was trimmed by 0 bases and J by 4 bases, leaving 7 bases between them. Germline loops: CDR1 KGHSH, CDR2 LQKENI. In DNA form, the CDR3 reads TGTGCCAGCTCACCACCGCCAGGTTACGAGCAGTACTTC. Translated: CASSPPPGYEQYF.

This clone showed up just a few times. The chain joins TRBV5-4 to TRBJ1-1; TRBD1 agrees at 9 bases. The CDR3 totals 14 residues. V trimming: 4 bases; J trimming: 4 bases; junction bases outside the gene matches: 5. Per germline, CDR1 SGHNT and CDR2 YYREEE (reference sequence). CDR3 DNA sequence: TGTGCCAGCAGCACCTGGGACAGGGCCACTGAAGCTTTCTTT. Its protein is CASSTWDRATEAFF.

The gene calls are TRBV6-5 and TRBJ2-3, with D hard to call. The CDR3 sequence is 13 residues long. The V gene's germline CDR1 is MNHEY and CDR2 SVGAGI. Trimming cost V 8 bases and J 1 base, with 10 bases left between them. In nucleotides, the CDR3 is TGTGCCAGCGTGGCCGCCGGCACAGATACGCAGTATTTT. As protein: CASVAAGTDTQYF.

This clone was seen a handful of times. The chain carries TRBV5-3 and TRBJ2-2; D is unclear. TRBV5-3 counts as an open reading frame of uncertain function. The V and J ends lost 6 bases and 6 bases respectively, with 9 bases between them. This CDR3 is built from 12 residues. The CDR3 nucleotides are TGTGCCAGAAAATCCAAAGCCGGGGAGCTGTTTTTT. It is translated as CARKSKAGELFF.

The rearrangement uses TRBV19 and TRBJ2-1; perhaps TRBD1 as D (8 bases). Looked up from germline, CDR1 is LNHDA and CDR2 is SQIVND (reference sequence). V lost 5 bases and J lost 7, with 15 bases in between. CDR3 size: 14 residues. CDR3 region: CASSSGQGGNEQFF. Here the CDR3 DNA reads TGTGCCAGTAGTTCCGGACAGGGAGGGAATGAGCAGTTCTTC.

V and J are TRBV7-6 and TRBJ1-1; the match to TRBD1 covers 12 bases. Germline lookup yields CDR1 SGHVS and CDR2 FNYEAQ. The CDR3 consists of 20 residues. V dropped 2 bases and J dropped 3; count of bases not matched to a gene: 16. CDR3 in DNA: TGTGCCAGCAGCTTATATCCTGAGGGACAGGGGGCTGGGAAGGACACTGAAGCTTTCTTT. It encodes CASSLYPEGQGAGKDTEAFF.

The chain uses TRBV6-4 and TRBJ2-7, with D possibly called TRBD1 or TRBD2 (6 bases each). This CDR3 is built from 13 residues. The germline V gene has CDR1 MRHNA and CDR2 SNTAGT. Trimming stripped 1 base from V and 7 bases from J, with 11 bases between. The CDR3, as DNA: TGTGCCAGCAGTGACTACAGGGCGGGGGAGCAGTACTTC. Protein product: CASSDYRAGEQYF.

The CDR3 here is CARPEGQPGGTYF. CDR3 DNA sequence: TGTGCCAGACCGGAGGGACAGCCAGGAGGTACGTACTTC. This chain links TRBV12-1 with TRBJ2-7; TRBD1, the table's D call, was not compared with the DNA. TRBV12-1 is shown as a pseudogene. The CDR3 loop spans 13 amino acids.

In nucleotides, the CDR3 is TGTGCCTCAAGGACAGGGATGGACACCGGGGAGCTGTTTTTT. It codes for CASRTGMDTGELFF. The chain is built from TRBV6-6 and TRBJ2-2; 8 nucleotides align to TRBD1. With 11 bases clipped from V and 3 bases from J, the junction kept 8 bases outside the gene matches. The CDR3 loop spans 14 amino acids. Germline assignment: CDR1 MNHNY and CDR2 SVGAGI (reference sequence).

The chain uses TRBV7-8 and TRBJ1-5, with D possibly being TRBD1 (5 bases). Trimming removed 5 bases from V and 0 bases from J, with 14 bases in between. The CDR3 has 16 residues. Germline CDR1 is SGHVS and CDR2 is FQNEAQ. CDR3 sequence: CASSPLGDPSNQPQHF. CDR3 coding DNA: TGTGCCAGCAGCCCTCTCGGGGACCCTAGCAATCAGCCCCAGCATTTT.

The chain is built from TRBV3-1 (or the pseudogene TRBV3-2) and TRBJ1-2, with D maybe TRBD1 (6 bases). Germline CDR1 and CDR2: LGHDT and YNNKEL (reference sequence). The CDR3 has 15 residues. Trimming took 4 bases from V and 5 from J, leaving 17 bases between them. CDR3 nucleotides: TGTGCCAGCAGCCCTGGGGGGGCTTTTGGATATGGCTACACCTTC. This encodes CASSPGGAFGYGYTF.

The rearrangement uses TRBV9 and TRBJ2-7; TRBD1 matches at 10 bases. Germline trimming cut 4 bases from V and 7 bases from J; bases unmatched to any gene: 11. The CDR3 extends over 15 amino acids. Looked up from germline, CDR1 is SGDLS and CDR2 is YYNGEE. This CDR3 is CASSPIDRGPWEQYF. The DNA of the CDR3 is TGTGCCAGCAGCCCCATTGACAGGGGGCCGTGGGAGCAGTACTTC.

The chain links TRBV5-1 to TRBJ2-1; 8 nucleotides line up with TRBD2. The CDR3 is made up of 16 amino acids. J gave up 5 bases and V 2 bases, and 9 bases lay outside the gene matches. The germline V gene encodes CDR1 SGHRS and CDR2 YFSETQ. This chain's CDR3 is CASSLSRGGDDNEQFF. The CDR3 nucleotides read TGCGCCAGCAGCTTATCTCGGGGGGGCGATGACAATGAGCAGTTCTTC.

A single count supports this clone. V and J are TRBV19 and TRBJ2-2; no clear D. Trimming took 5 bases from V and 0 from J, leaving 13 bases between them. CDR3 length: 16 amino acids. Germline-derived CDR1 and CDR2 are LNHDA and SQIVND (reference sequence). CDR3 coding DNA: TGTGCCAGTAGTTTTATGACCGGAGCGAACACCGGGGAGCTGTTTTTT. This translates into CASSFMTGANTGELFF.

The rearrangement joins TRBV6-1 to TRBJ1-5; tentatively, D is TRBD1 (6 bases). Trimming stripped 4 bases from V and 1 base from J, with 17 bases between. CDR3 size: 17 residues. In germline, CDR1 is MNHNS, CDR2 SASEGT. The CDR3 region has the DNA TGTGCCAGCAGTGCTCGTTCAGGGGCGAGGAGCAATCAGCCCCAGCATTTT. Protein: CASSARSGARSNQPQHF.

J is TRBJ1-2 and V is TRBV19; D is unresolved. The germline CDR1 and CDR2 sequences are LNHDA and SQIVND (reference sequence). CDR3 length: 14 residues. V lost 6 bases and J 4 bases, leaving 15 bases between the germline ends. In DNA form, the CDR3 reads TGTGCCAGTAGGGGCGAGGCAGATTCCTATGGCTACACCTTC. Residues: CASRGEADSYGYTF.

The chain combines TRBV2 with TRBJ2-7; D ambiguous. With 2 bases removed from V and 7 bases from J, the gap between germline ends came to 12 bases. The CDR3 runs to 13 residues. The germline CDR1 and CDR2 sequences are SNHLY and FYNNEI. The CDR3 DNA sequence: TGTGCCAGCAGTGAAATTCTGGCAACAGAGCAGTACTTC. Translating it yields CASSEILATEQYF.

The genes are TRBV28 and TRBJ1-2, with 7 bases fitting TRBD1. CDR1 MDHEN and CDR2 SYDVKM come from the germline V gene. The CDR3 is 14 residues long. The V segment lost 2 bases and the J segment 6 bases; nucleotides outside the gene matches: 6. The CDR3 here is CASSLGGRGDGYTF. CDR3 nucleotide sequence: TGTGCCAGCAGTTTAGGGGGCAGGGGGGATGGCTACACCTTC.